This TCR beta chain was documented in a study of shared T cell receptors in the human thymus. The length of the CDR3 is 17 residues. The V segment lost 4 bases and the J segment 5 bases; nucleotides outside the gene matches: 16. Germline V gene data show CDR1 as SGHTA and CDR2 as FQGNSA. The method was immunoSEQ multiplex PCR; TCRdb's version includes in-frame clones alone and lacks a portion of them. The sample includes 700,000 or so clones, approximately 83% of them seen just once. A further study also used this sample, focusing on human thymus T cells. That investigation notes: Healthy Finnish infants undergoing corrective surgery for congenital heart defects provided the donor material. Thymus specimens were resections from corrective heart surgery. Related studies found that unrelated individuals share highly overlapping thymic repertoires.

The specimen sequenced was thymocytes. This TCR was sampled from a girl less than two years old with a congenital heart defect. This rearrangement joins TRBV7-2 to TRBJ1-2; TRBD1 matches 7 bases. Written as DNA, the CDR3 is TGTGCCAGCAGCTCCTTTTCCGGGACAGCGGGCATTTATGGCTACACCTTC. Its protein is CASSSFSGTAGIYGYTF.